This TCR beta chain was obtained from a study of OX40 agonist ivuxolimab in advanced cancers. A remark on this clone: What it binds is unknown.

Study-wide results and caveats: Partial responders at 0.1-3.0 mg/kg showed near-lowest clonal expansion. Averaged across samples, CD8+ T cells carried more expanded clones than CD4+ did.

Here immunoSEQ multiplex PCR was the method, and the copy in TCRdb shows in-frame clones only, minus some. Here the sample spans more than 45,000 clones, 82% being singletons. The CDR3 has 13 amino acids. Between the trimmed V and J ends, which lost 6 bases and 4 bases, there was a span of 13 bases. CDR1 and CDR2 (germline): SGHRS, YFSETQ. The clonotype comes from an adult with an advanced solid tumor such as melanoma, head and neck, liver or kidney cancer. V gene TRBV5-1 combines with J gene TRBJ1-1; D is unclear. The source was CD4+ or CD8+ T cells sorted from blood, collected in a trial of the OX40 agonist ivuxolimab. CDR3 in amino acids: CASTGSGSTEAFF. The CDR3 region has the DNA TGCGCCAGCACCGGATCCGGGAGCACTGAAGCTTTCTTT.